The source of this T cell receptor (beta chain) is a study of molecular identifiers for immune sequencing clone quantification. This clonotype was counted at least ten times. The CDR3 covers 15 residues. The V segment lost 5 bases and the J segment 4 bases; nucleotides outside the gene matches: 6. Germline values: CDR1 SGHTA, CDR2 FQGNSA. One entry per CDR3 protein results from TCRdb running MiXCR on the PCR reads. The data hold under 650,000 distinct CDR3 sequences, with about 20% observed a single time. The sequence came from a human donor in good health. Some libraries in this study had Jurkat cell RNA spiked in. The specimen was naive CD8+ T cells from blood, with Jurkat cell RNA spiked in. Subset: FACS-sorted CD8+CD4-CCR7+CD45RA+ naive T cells. The V and J genes are TRBV7-2 and TRBJ2-7; 12 bases agree with TRBD2. CDR3 loop: CASSPTSGGAYEQYF. The CDR3 DNA follows: TGTGCCAGCAGCCCGACTAGCGGGGGTGCATACGAGCAGTACTTC.